Listed below are T cell receptor beta chains from one sample, sequenced in a study of vaccination effects on CD4 cells after COVID-19. Their specific antigens are unknown. Libraries were prepared by immunoSEQ multiplex PCR; TCRdb keeps only in-frame clonotypes and omits some of them. The table records about 14,000 clones, 78% of them present only once. The sample consisted of CD4+ T cells from PBMCs cultured with HCoV-NL63 spike peptides, taken after COVID-19 vaccination. These receptors all stem from a human donor who had a prior SARS-CoV-2 infection. CDR3s include the opening cysteine and the closing phenylalanine or tryptophan. Fields, in order: J gene, clone size, D gene, V gene, CDR3 protein, CDR3 DNA. A D gene is named only where the DNA matches it firmly. Clone size is shown for a subset of rows, as once, few, many or a class of expanded clone.

j_gene: TRBJ1-5
abundance: NA
d_gene: NA
v_gene: TRBV5-6
CDR3aa: CASSTRGEWRNQPQHF
CDR3nt: TGTGCCAGCAGCACGAGGGGGGAATGGCGCAATCAGCCCCAGCATTTT

j_gene: TRBJ1-2
abundance: NA
d_gene: NA
v_gene: TRBV7-9
CDR3aa: CASSPQVNYGYTF
CDR3nt: TGTGCCAGCAGCCCTCAGGTGAACTATGGCTACACCTTC

j_gene: TRBJ1-1
abundance: NA
d_gene: NA
v_gene: TRBV14
CDR3aa: CASSRQTNTEAFF
CDR3nt: TGTGCCAGCAGCCGACAGACGAACACTGAAGCTTTCTTT

j_gene: TRBJ2-5
abundance: NA
d_gene: NA
v_gene: TRBV15
CDR3aa: CATSRIGRSVQETQYF
CDR3nt: TGTGCCACCAGCAGGATTGGCAGATCAGTACAAGAGACCCAGTACTTC

j_gene: TRBJ1-1
abundance: NA
d_gene: TRBD1
v_gene: TRBV12-3/TRBV12-4
CDR3aa: CASSRTGAAEAFF
CDR3nt: TGTGCCAGCAGTCGGACAGGCGCCGCTGAAGCTTTCTTT

j_gene: TRBJ1-1
abundance: NA
d_gene: NA
v_gene: TRBV6-2/TRBV6-3
CDR3aa: CASSAQLFQRTEAFF
CDR3nt: TGTGCCAGCAGCGCTCAACTTTTTCAGAGGACTGAAGCTTTCTTT

j_gene: TRBJ2-6
abundance: NA
d_gene: NA
v_gene: TRBV7-2
CDR3aa: CASSGASAGANVLTF
CDR3nt: TGTGCCAGCAGCGGAGCCTCGGCTGGGGCCAACGTCCTGACTTTC

j_gene: TRBJ1-5
abundance: NA
d_gene: NA
v_gene: TRBV21-1
CDR3aa: CASTGGWDRQQPQHF
CDR3nt: TGTGCCAGCACCGGGGGCTGGGACAGGCAACAGCCCCAGCATTTT

j_gene: TRBJ2-5
abundance: NA
d_gene: TRBD1
v_gene: TRBV11-2
CDR3aa: CASSSNRGKETQYF
CDR3nt: TGTGCCAGCAGCTCTAACAGGGGGAAAGAGACCCAGTACTTC

j_gene: TRBJ2-1
abundance: NA
d_gene: TRBD2
v_gene: TRBV4-3
CDR3aa: CASSQEEVFSGRAGEQFF
CDR3nt: TGCGCCAGCAGCCAAGAGGAGGTTTTTAGCGGGAGGGCGGGTGAGCAGTTCTTC

j_gene: TRBJ2-6
abundance: NA
d_gene: TRBD1
v_gene: TRBV18
CDR3aa: CASSRTRPGTGHSGANVLTF
CDR3nt: TGTGCCAGCTCACGAACCCGCCCCGGGACAGGCCACTCTGGGGCCAACGTCCTGACTTTC

j_gene: TRBJ1-2
abundance: NA
d_gene: NA
v_gene: TRBV3-1/TRBV3-2
CDR3aa: CASSLYSNRRTPNYGYTF
CDR3nt: TGTGCCAGCAGCCTTTATTCGAATCGGCGGACCCCTAACTATGGCTACACCTTC

j_gene: TRBJ2-5
abundance: NA
d_gene: NA
v_gene: TRBV20-1
CDR3aa: CSASGPVHGGETQYF
CDR3nt: TGCAGTGCTAGTGGCCCCGTGCACGGGGGAGAGACCCAGTACTTC

j_gene: TRBJ2-3
abundance: once
d_gene: NA
v_gene: TRBV24-1
CDR3aa: CATSDLDRPRDTQYF
CDR3nt: TGTGCCACCAGTGACCTTGACAGGCCGAGGGATACGCAGTATTTT

j_gene: TRBJ1-5
abundance: few
d_gene: TRBD1
v_gene: TRBV6-5
CDR3aa: CASRGTGLQPQHF
CDR3nt: TGTGCCAGCAGGGGGACAGGGCTTCAGCCCCAGCATTTT

j_gene: TRBJ1-3
abundance: once
d_gene: TRBD1
v_gene: TRBV6-5
CDR3aa: CASSYGTVRGNTIYF
CDR3nt: TGTGCCAGCAGTTACGGGACAGTGCGCGGAAACACCATATATTTT